Below, 28 T cell receptor beta chains from the same sample are listed, as sequenced in a study of brain T cells in children with intractable seizures. Only cases whose brain tissue showed the highest T cell transcript signatures were sequenced. Clones were read by immunoSEQ multiplex PCR, and TCRdb kept only the in-frame ones, dropping some. There are around 2,700 clones in the sample; about 80% occur only once, and over 8.5% lies in the top ten. Sequences were derived from resected brain tissue, sampled at surgery. The receptors stem from a boy less than two years old with hemimegalencephaly and intractable seizures.

J is TRBJ2-1 and V is TRBV4-3; the D is unclear. The V end was cut by 4 bases, the J end by 1 base, with 17 bases between. Germline V gene lookup returns CDR1 LGHNA and CDR2 YSLEER. This CDR3 comprises 17 residues. The CDR3 reads CASSPYWSEVSYNEQFF. CDR3 DNA: TGCGCCAGCAGCCCCTACTGGTCCGAAGTGTCCTACAATGAGCAGTTCTTC.

J is TRBJ2-1 and V is TRBV5-6, with D possibly being TRBD2 (7 bases). The V end was cut by 4 bases, the J end by 9 bases, with 14 bases between. This CDR3 contains 13 residues. Germline V lookup: CDR1 SGHDT, CDR2 YYEEEE. CDR3 loop: CASSSLRGAEQFF. The CDR3 nucleotides are TGTGCCAGCAGCAGCTTACGGGGGGCTGAGCAGTTCTTC. Full variable domain (rest looked up from reference TRBV5-6 and TRBJ2-1): DAGVTQSPTHLIKTRGQQVTLRCSPKSGHDTVSWYQQALGQGPQFIFQYYEEEERQRGNFPDRFSGHQFPNYSSELNVNALLLGDSALYLCASSSLRGAEQFFGPGTRLTVL.

The rearrangement joins TRBV19 to TRBJ2-7, with a possible D match to TRBD1 (7 bases). The V end lost 6 bases, the J end lost 3 bases, and 18 bases lay between the germline ends. Germline CDR1 is LNHDA and CDR2 is SQIVND (reference sequence). The CDR3 length is 15 residues. The CDR3 spells CASSPKTGTYYEQYF. DNA of the CDR3: TGTGCCAGTAGCCCTAAGACAGGGACTTACTACGAGCAGTACTTC.

This clone was picked up a small number of times. CDR3 sequence: CASSLGLGQDPYYEQYF. DNA of the CDR3: TGTGCCAGCAGCTTAGGACTGGGACAGGACCCTTACTACGAGCAGTACTTC. This chain joins TRBV7-6 and TRBJ2-7, with TRBD1 matching over 8 bases. J gave up 3 bases and V 1 base, and 11 bases lay outside the gene matches. CDR3 length equals 17 residues. The germline gives CDR1 SGHVS, CDR2 FNYEAQ. The variable domain in full, with the rest retrieved from reference TRBV7-6 and TRBJ2-7, is GAGVSQSPRYKVTKRGQDVALRCDPISGHVSLYWYRQALGQGPEFLTYFNYEAQQDKSGLPNDRFSAERPEGSISTLTIQRTEQRDSAMYRCASSLGLGQDPYYEQYFGPGTRLTVT.

CDR3 in amino acids: CASSLENYGYTF. Written as DNA, the CDR3 is TGTGCCAGCAGTTTAGAAAACTATGGCTACACCTTC. The V and J genes are TRBV27 and TRBJ1-2; D remains unclear. The CDR3 totals 12 residues. Germline values: CDR1 MNHEY, CDR2 SMNVEV (reference sequence). The V and J ends lost 2 bases and 2 bases respectively, with 3 bases between them.

The V gene is TRBV4-1, the J gene TRBJ2-5; D not certain. V lost 5 bases, J lost 5 bases, and 12 bases lay in between. Germline CDR1 MGHRA, CDR2 YSYEKL. This CDR3 has 13 residues. CDR3 amino acids: CASSSRIGETQYF. The CDR3 bases are TGCGCCAGCAGCTCCAGGATCGGTGAGACCCAGTACTTC.

The chain links TRBV3-1 (or the pseudogene TRBV3-2) to TRBJ2-7, with a possible D match to TRBD2 (7 bases). From germline, CDR1 is LGHDT and CDR2 YNNKEL (reference sequence). The CDR3 extends over 16 amino acids. V lost 1 base and J lost 4, with 17 bases in between. The CDR3 DNA follows: TGTGCCAGCAGCCAAGGAAGGGGGGGCCAAGGGTACGAGCAGTACTTC. Translating it yields CASSQGRGGQGYEQYF.

This clone is labeled as hyperexpanded. The same CDR3 arises from other DNA sequences in this sample as well. The rearrangement joins TRBV7-2 to TRBJ2-7; TRBD2 matches at 13 bases. Unmatched junction bases numbered 0, after V lost 1 base and J lost 3 bases. The germline gives CDR1 SGHTA, CDR2 FQGNSA. The CDR3 has 15 residues. This CDR3 reads CASSLGTSGSYEQYF. As DNA, the CDR3 is TGTGCCAGCAGCTTAGGGACTAGCGGGAGCTACGAGCAGTACTTC.

The chain is built from TRBV28 and TRBJ2-7; the match to TRBD2 covers 7 bases. The germline CDR1 and CDR2 sequences are MDHEN and SYDVKM. V trimming: 1 base; J trimming: 3 bases; junction bases outside the gene matches: 9. The CDR3 contains 16 residues. This CDR3 is CASSLSASGSHYEQYF. As DNA, the CDR3 is TGTGCCAGCAGTTTATCGGCTAGCGGATCACACTACGAGCAGTACTTC.

The sample holds one count of this clone. The V call is TRBV9, the J call TRBJ1-1; D possibly corresponds to TRBD1 (5 bases). Germline CDR1 and CDR2: SGDLS and YYNGEE. The ends were cut back, 1 base at V and 4 bases at J, with 11 bases in the middle. This CDR3 has 14 amino acids. As DNA, the CDR3 is TGTGCCAGCAGCGTAAGGGGCTGGAGCACTGAAGCTTTCTTT. Translation gives CASSVRGWSTEAFF. Using reference TRBV9 and TRBJ1-1 for the parts outside the CDR3, the full variable domain is DSGVTQTPKHLITATGQRVTLRCSPRSGDLSVYWYQQSLDQGLQFLIQYYNGEERAKGNILERFSAQQFPDLHSELNLSSLELGDSALYFCASSVRGWSTEAFFGQGTRLTVV.

The chain recombines TRBV25-1 with TRBJ1-1; D is ambiguous. The CDR3 totals 13 residues. Germline CDR1 reads MGHDK; CDR2 reads SYGVNS. The V end was cut by 4 bases, the J end by 4 bases, with 10 bases between. DNA of the CDR3: TGTGCCAGCAGTGTAGCAGGTCCCACTGAAGCTTTCTTT. As protein: CASSVAGPTEAFF.

In this sample, this clone turned up once. The chain joins TRBV7-6 to TRBJ1-3; 9 bases align to TRBD1. V lost 2 bases to trimming and J lost 4 bases; unmatched junction nucleotides: 6. The CDR3 loop spans 16 amino acids. Germline CDR1 reads SGHVS; CDR2 reads FNYEAQ. For the CDR3, the DNA is TGTGCCAGCAGCTTACCACAGGGGGCCGCCGGAAACACCATATATTTT. It encodes CASSLPQGAAGNTIYF.

The gene calls are TRBV6-2 or TRBV6-3 and TRBJ2-1, with TRBD2 identical over 14 bases. V lost 6 bases, J lost 6 bases, and 4 bases stayed unmatched. The CDR3 extends over 15 amino acids. CDR1 MNHEY and CDR2 SVGEGT come from the germline V gene. CDR3 DNA: TGTGCCAGCAGCCAGGGACTAGCGGGGGTCAATGAGCAGTTCTTC. Translated: CASSQGLAGVNEQFF.

This clone turned up a few times. One junction end disagrees with the germline gene, perhaps due to a read error. CDR3: CASSEQHDYEQYF. DNA of the CDR3: TGCGCCAGTAGTGAACAGCATGACTACGAGCAGTACTTC. This chain links TRBV10-2 with TRBJ2-7; D call uncertain. This CDR3 is built from 13 residues. Germline V lookup: CDR1 WSHSY, CDR2 SAAADI.

V and J are TRBV6-5 and TRBJ1-2; a possible D gene is TRBD1 (5 bases). Germline CDR1 reads MNHEY; CDR2 reads SVGAGI. Trimming cost V 6 bases and J 5 bases, with 16 bases left between them. The CDR3 length is 14 residues. The CDR3 DNA follows: TGTGCCAGCAGCTCCCCGACAGTTCGTTATGGCTACACCTTC. Its protein product is CASSSPTVRYGYTF.

This chain connects TRBV28 to TRBJ2-1; D not certain. The germline gives CDR1 MDHEN, CDR2 SYDVKM. V shed 6 bases and J shed 3 bases, with 18 bases lying between them. The CDR3 covers 16 residues. The DNA of the CDR3 is TGTGCCAGCAGCCAATCCATCAAAGCGATCTACAATGAGCAGTTCTTC. Amino acid sequence: CASSQSIKAIYNEQFF.

V usage is TRBV19 and J usage is TRBJ2-3; TRBD1 agrees at 7 bases. The V and J ends lost 6 bases and 6 bases, in that order; junction bases with no gene match: 9. Germline values: CDR1 LNHDA, CDR2 SQIVND (reference sequence). CDR3 length: 14 amino acids. In nucleotides, the CDR3 is TGTGCCAGTAGCGTTACAGGGGATCGGGATACGCAGTATTTT. The encoded protein is CASSVTGDRDTQYF. Looking up the rest from reference TRBV19 and TRBJ2-3 gives the full variable domain: DGGITQSPKYLFRKEGQNVTLSCEQNLNHDAMYWYRQDPGQGLRLIYYSQIVNDFQKGDIAEGYSVSREKKESFPLTVTSAQKNPTAFYLCASSVTGDRDTQYFGPGTRLTVL.

This clone was seen a single time. CDR3 nucleotides: TGTGCCAGTAGTCTCAGGACTGGGGGATGGGCCCAGCATTTT. Its protein is CASSLRTGGWAQHF. This chain uses TRBV19 with TRBJ1-5, with TRBD1 as a possible D gene (5 bases). CDR1 is LNHDA and CDR2 is SQIVND in the germline V gene (reference sequence). The V and J ends lost 5 bases and 11 bases respectively, with 19 bases between them. The CDR3 consists of 14 residues.

This sequence joins TRBV12-3 or TRBV12-4 and TRBJ1-1; D unresolved. The CDR3 extends over 13 amino acids. The V end was cut by 5 bases, the J end by 1 base, with 8 bases between. The CDR3 spells CASSDNKNTEAFF. DNA of the CDR3: TGTGCCAGCAGTGACAACAAGAACACTGAAGCTTTCTTT.

The chain has TRBV29-1 and TRBJ1-2, with D possibly being TRBD1 (5 bases). The ends were cut back, 7 bases at V and 6 bases at J, with 15 bases in the middle. CDR1 and CDR2 from the germline V gene are SQVTM and ANQGSEA. CDR3 length: 12 amino acids. This CDR3 reads CSATRTKDGYTF. The DNA for the CDR3 is TGCAGCGCGACTCGGACAAAAGATGGCTACACCTTC. Full variable domain (remainder filled in from reference TRBV29-1 and TRBJ1-2): SAVISQKPSRDICQRGTSLTIQCQVDSQVTMMFWYRQQPGQSLTLIATANQGSEATYESGFVIDKFPISRPNLTFSTLTVSNMSPEDSSIYLCSATRTKDGYTFGSGTRLTVV.

The chain carries TRBV3-1 (or the pseudogene TRBV3-2) and TRBJ2-3; D uncertain. The V gene lost 7 bases and the J gene lost 4 bases, with 12 bases spanning the gap. Germline V gene lookup returns CDR1 LGHDT and CDR2 YNNKEL (reference sequence). The CDR3 is 13 amino acids. The DNA of the CDR3 is TGTGCCAGCAAGTTTGTTTCTGCAGATACGCAGTATTTT. Protein: CASKFVSADTQYF.

This chain uses TRBV18 with TRBJ2-5; no clear D. Trimming left V 3 bases short and J 5 bases short, with 7 bases between. The V gene's germline CDR1 is KGHSH and CDR2 LQKENI. CDR3 length: 12 amino acids. The CDR3 loop reads CASSPTPETQYF. The CDR3 coding sequence is TGTGCCAGCTCACCGACTCCGGAGACCCAGTACTTC.

The rearrangement links TRBV5-1 to TRBJ2-5, with D possibly matching TRBD2 (6 bases). V lost 2 bases and J 5 bases, leaving 19 bases between the germline ends. The germline V gene has CDR1 SGHRS and CDR2 YFSETQ. The CDR3 contains 16 residues. CDR3 residues: CASSLTLGGAGETQYF. CDR3 nucleotide sequence: TGCGCCAGCAGCTTAACCTTAGGAGGGGCAGGGGAGACCCAGTACTTC.

Comments on this clone: Compared with germline, one end of the junction differs, possibly owing to a read error. The genes are TRBV27 and TRBJ2-7, with 7 positions matching TRBD1. Germline CDR1 and CDR2: MNHEY and SMNVEV (reference sequence). This CDR3 contains 12 residues. The CDR3 nucleotides are TGTGCCAGTAGTTTCAGGGGGTCCGAGCAGTACTTC. Encoded protein: CASSFRGSEQYF.

CDR3 nucleotide sequence: TGTGCCAGCAGGTTACAGGGTTATGCTAACTATGGCTACACCTTC. The encoded protein is CASRLQGYANYGYTF. J is TRBJ1-2 and V is TRBV6-5, with D possibly being TRBD1 (6 bases). Trimming shortened V by 6 bases and J by 0 bases, and 14 bases separated the two germline ends. This CDR3 region has 15 residues. Germline V lookup: CDR1 MNHEY, CDR2 SVGAGI.

This chain uses TRBV6-2 or TRBV6-3 with TRBJ2-7, with 7 bases lining up with TRBD1. The CDR3 runs to 15 residues. After removal of 5 bases from V and 0 bases from J, the junction contained 7 bases not matched to a gene. CDR1 is MNHEY and CDR2 is SVGEGT in the germline V gene. The CDR3 sequence: CASSPRTGYSYEQYF. CDR3 DNA sequence: TGTGCCAGCAGTCCCCGGACAGGTTACTCCTACGAGCAGTACTTC.

This sequence joins TRBV28 and TRBJ2-2, with 9 nucleotides matching TRBD1. The CDR3 has 14 amino acids. CDR1 MDHEN and CDR2 SYDVKM come from the germline V gene. V lost 7 bases to trimming and J lost 6 bases; unmatched junction nucleotides: 6. The CDR3 reads CASTGQGVPGELFF. DNA for the CDR3: TGTGCCAGCACGGGACAGGGTGTACCCGGGGAGCTGTTTTTT.

The chain is built from TRBV7-2 and TRBJ2-7, with TRBD2 matching over 9 bases. Germline trimming cut 1 base from V and 4 bases from J; bases unmatched to any gene: 5. Germline V gene lookup returns CDR1 SGHTA and CDR2 FQGNSA. The CDR3 extends over 15 amino acids. CDR3: CASSLGPSGTYEQYF. In DNA form, the CDR3 reads TGTGCCAGCAGCTTAGGTCCTAGCGGGACTTACGAGCAGTACTTC.